This paragraph reports one TCR beta chain. Its antigen is still unknown. No much larger clone exists at a distance of one base, and base qualities are not known. The CDR3 spans 14 residues, from the cysteine through the phenylalanine. The retained sequence is limited to the CDR3, 42 bases, with the frame set at the first base. The germline V gene (reference sequence) sets CDR1 to LGHDT and CDR2 to YNNKEL. V loses 4 bases, J loses 4 bases, and the germline ends lie 11 bases apart. This entry belongs to a study of early T cells in non-severe SARS-CoV-2 infection (dated by TCRdb to about 2021). With respect to the entire study: Because TCR sequencing was done on bulk RNA from unsorted whole blood, the alpha and beta chains could not be paired. Overall results and qualifications from the work: Matching against VDJdb was skewed toward anti-spike CD8 responses, likely underestimated virus-specific expansions, and missed private and CD4 specificities.

Set within a cohort of healthcare workers in London, UK, this nested case-control study involved weekly PCR testing of nasopharyngeal swabs along with blood sampling. Healthcare workers were recruited during the week of the UK lockdown, between 23 and 31 March 2020, and followed weekly for up to roughly 15 weeks. Receptor amplification or capture employed 5' RACE. The reads were generated on a NextSeq 500. The TCR library protocol attached unique molecular identifiers to individual cDNA molecules to correct for sequencing error and PCR bias. TCR alpha and beta chains were both sequenced, and the abundances of alpha and beta sequences in each sample were closely correlated with each other. Concerning the study's data processing: Decombinator V4 was used to annotate TCR sequences for V gene, J gene and CDR3. TCRs were defined as expanded if a significant change between any two time points was detected under a Poisson model with p below 0.0001. TCR abundances were normalised to the total number of TCRs sequenced per sample and were expressed as counts per million. MAIT TCRs were defined by TRAV1-2 paired with TRAJ12, TRAJ20 or TRAJ33, and iNKT TCRs by TRAV10 paired with TRAJ18. VDJdb, accessed on 1 November 2021, was searched for TCRs annotated for CMV, EBV and SARS-CoV-2, and TCRs annotated for more than one antigen were excluded. TCRdb reworked the public reads: Q25 trimming with fastp, MiXCR clone assembly, productive beta chains retained. Rows merge per CDR3 protein into single entries with the most common DNA and genes. The V and J calls shown here were made by TCRdb, not taken from the authors' results. The sample profile shows approximately 22,000 distinct CDR3 sequences; 4.5% to 6% of them were found once. Roughly 15% of the sample goes to the ten largest clones.

This receptor was obtained from an adult who was a healthcare worker with PCR-confirmed SARS-CoV-2 infection or an uninfected control (not recorded which). Source: whole blood, taken at baseline. The receptor chain draws on TRBV3-1 and TRBJ1-5, with a tentative D gene TRBD1 over 5 matching bases. CDR3 sequence: CASSPKGWNQPQHF. The DNA sequence is as follows: TGTGCCAGCAGCCCGAAGGGGTGGAATCAGCCCCAGCATTTT.